What follows are 21 T cell receptor beta chains derived from one specimen sequenced in a study of cytomegalovirus exposure and HLA in healthy donors. This PCR relied on a set of 60 Vbeta primers and 13 Jbeta primers. Generated by immunoSEQ multiplex PCR, the TCRdb table keeps only in-frame clones and is missing some. The data show some 190,000 clones, with 80% to 90% seen just once and over 1% held by the top ten. Sequenced: PBMCs. These receptor sequences come from a man under 40 in good health and CMV-seronegative.

This chain links TRBV28 with TRBJ1-5, with D unresolved. V lost 7 bases and J lost 0, with 19 bases in between. The CDR3 consists of 17 residues. Germline values: CDR1 MDHEN, CDR2 SYDVKM. The CDR3 bases are TGTGCCAGCACCGCCCTAGCCGGTCCGTATAGCAATCAGCCCCAGCATTTT. It is translated as CASTALAGPYSNQPQHF.

The chain couples TRBV5-1 to TRBJ1-1, with 9 bases lining up with TRBD1. The V gene's germline CDR1 is SGHRS and CDR2 YFSETQ. Trimming cost V 0 bases and J 4 bases; bases outside gene matches: 4. The CDR3 extends over 15 amino acids. The CDR3 coding sequence is TGCGCCAGCAGCTTGGATCGACAGGGGGGCACTGAAGCTTTCTTT. Protein sequence: CASSLDRQGGTEAFF.

V and J are TRBV6-6 and TRBJ1-1; D uncertain. The CDR3 contains 14 residues. V shed 5 bases and J shed 3 bases, with 13 bases lying between them. Germline V gives CDR1 MNHNY, CDR2 SVGAGI (reference sequence). The DNA of the CDR3 is TGTGCCAGCAGTACGGTTGGTGAGGACACTGAAGCTTTCTTT. Protein sequence: CASSTVGEDTEAFF.

The V call is TRBV27, the J call TRBJ2-2; D ambiguous. V was clipped by 4 bases and J by 3 bases, with 9 bases between them. CDR3 length equals 14 residues. Germline V gene data show CDR1 as MNHEY and CDR2 as SMNVEV (reference sequence). The CDR3 here is CASSSTIDTGELFF. DNA of the CDR3: TGTGCCAGCAGTTCAACAATTGACACCGGGGAGCTGTTTTTT.

The chain is built from TRBV27 and TRBJ1-5; the match to TRBD1 covers 10 bases. The CDR3 sequence is 20 residues long. V was pared by 5 bases and J by 0 bases, with 16 bases of the junction left unmatched. The germline V gene has CDR1 MNHEY and CDR2 SMNVEV (reference sequence). This CDR3 reads CASSPRSGTGVTYSNQPQHF. For the CDR3, the DNA is TGTGCCAGCAGTCCCCGGTCCGGGACAGGGGTCACCTATAGCAATCAGCCCCAGCATTTT.

This clone was seen only once. The J gene is TRBJ1-4, the V gene TRBV6-5; 8 bases align to TRBD1. The V gene end was trimmed by 5 bases and the J gene end by 5 bases; junction bases not matched to a gene: 4. This CDR3 region has 14 residues. CDR1 is MNHEY, CDR2 SVGAGI, per germline. The CDR3 DNA reads TGTGCCAGCAGTCAGGGGGCTCTCAATGAAAAACTGTTTTTT. It is translated as CASSQGALNEKLFF.

J is TRBJ2-3 and V is TRBV7-2; a weak D match, TRBD2 (5 bases). V lost 5 bases and J lost 1, with 13 bases in between. The CDR3 contains 15 residues. Germline V gene lookup returns CDR1 SGHTA and CDR2 FQGNSA. The CDR3 DNA sequence: TGTGCCAGCAGCAACCAGCGGACCCGCACAGATACGCAGTATTTT. Its protein product is CASSNQRTRTDTQYF.

In this sample, this clone turned up a few times. The chain combines TRBV19 with TRBJ2-7; maybe TRBD2 (6 bases). V lost 3 bases to trimming and J lost 2 bases, with 11 bases between them. Germline loops: CDR1 LNHDA, CDR2 SQIVND (reference sequence). This CDR3 has 14 amino acids. The CDR3 spells CASSMSSGAYEQYF. The CDR3 region has the DNA TGTGCCAGTAGTATGAGTAGCGGAGCCTACGAGCAGTACTTC. Complete variable domain (other parts from reference TRBV19 and TRBJ2-7): DGGITQSPKYLFRKEGQNVTLSCEQNLNHDAMYWYRQDPGQGLRLIYYSQIVNDFQKGDIAEGYSVSREKKESFPLTVTSAQKNPTAFYLCASSMSSGAYEQYFGPGTRLTVT.

This clone has a single count. This rearrangement joins TRBV5-5 to TRBJ2-1; tentative D call: TRBD1 (7 bases). The CDR3 has 17 amino acids. Germline-derived CDR1 and CDR2 are SGHKS and YYEKEE (reference sequence). Deletions cut 4 bases from V and 0 bases from J, with 17 bases between. CDR3 loop: CASSPNRGLSSYNEQFF. CDR3 DNA: TGTGCCAGCAGCCCAAACAGGGGACTTAGCTCCTACAATGAGCAGTTCTTC.

The CDR3 protein is CASSLGASGRGGRETQYF. Here the CDR3 DNA reads TGTGCCAGCAGCTTAGGGGCTAGCGGGAGAGGAGGTCGGGAGACCCAGTACTTC. The J gene is TRBJ2-5, the V gene TRBV7-9; 10 nucleotides match TRBD2. J lost 5 bases, V lost 1 base, and 13 bases had no gene match. This CDR3 is built from 18 residues. Per the germline V gene, CDR1 is SEHNR and CDR2 is FQNEAQ (reference sequence).

The chain recombines TRBV5-1 with TRBJ2-5; 8 nucleotides agree with TRBD1. Matching the DNA end better, TRBJ2-7 makes the J call doubtful. The CDR3 spans 16 residues. From germline, CDR1 is SGHRS and CDR2 YFSETQ. CDR3 sequence reads: CASSLGVETGVYEQYF. The CDR3 DNA reads as TGCGCCAGCAGCTTGGGAGTAGAGACAGGGGTCTACGAGCAGTACTTC.

The chain is built from TRBV5-6 and TRBJ1-2; the D is unclear. The CDR3 loop spans 19 amino acids. Trimming took 1 base from V and 4 from J, leaving 26 bases between them. From germline, CDR1 is SGHDT and CDR2 YYEEEE. The CDR3 loop reads CASSLRVRQSSFLGYGYTF. In DNA, the CDR3 is TGTGCCAGCAGCTTGCGGGTTCGTCAATCCTCCTTCTTGGGCTATGGCTACACCTTC.

The chain recombines TRBV28 with TRBJ1-1, with a weak D call TRBD1 (6 bases). V was clipped by 6 bases and J by 1 base, with 21 bases between them. Germline V gene lookup returns CDR1 MDHEN and CDR2 SYDVKM. The CDR3 spans 17 residues. This chain's CDR3 is CASSRWEGGAGNTEAFF. For the CDR3, the DNA is TGTGCCAGCAGCCGCTGGGAGGGGGGCGCTGGGAACACTGAAGCTTTCTTT. Combining the CDR3 with reference TRBV28 and TRBJ1-1 gives the whole variable domain DVKVTQSSRYLVKRTGEKVFLECVQDMDHENMFWYRQDPGLGLRLIYFSYDVKMKEKGDIPEGYSVSREKKERFSLILESASTNQTSMYLCASSRWEGGAGNTEAFFGQGTRLTVV.

V is TRBV4-1 and J is TRBJ2-1; 9 bases line up with TRBD2. Germline V lookup: CDR1 MGHRA, CDR2 YSYEKL. Trimming removed 7 bases from V and 7 bases from J; junction bases left unmatched: 5. CDR3 length equals 13 residues. CDR3 DNA: TGCGCCAGCAAGGCGAGCGGGAGGAATGAGCAGTTCTTC. Protein sequence: CASKASGRNEQFF.

The chain links TRBV4-1 to TRBJ2-7, with D perhaps matching TRBD1 (6 bases). Per the germline V gene, CDR1 is MGHRA and CDR2 is YSYEKL. CDR3 length: 14 residues. V lost 1 base to trimming and J lost 3 bases, with 10 bases between them. The CDR3 region is CASSQANRVYEQYF. The DNA for the CDR3 is TGCGCCAGCAGCCAAGCGAACAGGGTCTACGAGCAGTACTTC.

The chain employs TRBV6-5 and TRBJ1-5; 10 nucleotides match TRBD1. This CDR3 is 16 amino acids long. V shed 4 bases and J 4 bases; nucleotides not matched to a gene: 7. Germline loops: CDR1 MNHEY, CDR2 SVGAGI. For the CDR3, the DNA is TGTGCCAGCAGTTCTGGGGACAGGGGCGGAAATCAGCCCCAGCATTTT. It yields the protein CASSSGDRGGNQPQHF.

The gene calls are TRBV6-1 and TRBJ1-1; D perhaps matches TRBD1 (6 bases). The CDR3 has 13 residues. V lost 6 bases and J 3 bases, leaving 11 bases between the germline ends. Germline CDR1 reads MNHNS; CDR2 reads SASEGT. DNA of the CDR3: TGTGCCAGCAGCGTTCAGGGGTACACTGAAGCTTTCTTT. Translation: CASSVQGYTEAFF.

This clone came up once. This rearrangement joins TRBV4-1 to TRBJ2-3, with 14 bases aligning to TRBD2. With 5 bases clipped from V and 0 bases from J, the junction kept 19 bases outside the gene matches. CDR3 size: 22 residues. Germline V gene lookup returns CDR1 MGHRA and CDR2 YSYEKL. CDR3 nucleotides: TGCGCCAGCAGCTGGACTAGCGGGAGGACACAGGGGATGTATGTTAGCACAGATACGCAGTATTTT. This encodes CASSWTSGRTQGMYVSTDTQYF.

The rearrangement uses TRBV6-1 and TRBJ2-5, with TRBD1 matching over 10 bases. V gave up 6 bases and J gave up 5 bases; unmatched junction bases: 6. The CDR3 runs 14 residues. CDR1 and CDR2 from the germline V gene are MNHNS and SASEGT. CDR3 amino acids: CASRDRGRGETQYF. CDR3 bases: TGTGCCAGCAGAGACAGGGGGCGCGGGGAGACCCAGTACTTC.

The table lists this clone with a few counts. The gene calls are TRBV2 and TRBJ1-4, with D uncertain. The CDR3 covers 15 residues. Per germline, CDR1 SNHLY and CDR2 FYNNEI. V lost 7 bases, J lost 10 bases, and 22 bases lay in between. The CDR3 coding sequence is TGTGCCAGCACTCCGGAAAGGGCGCGGGTATTAAAACTGTTTTTT. This gives the protein CASTPERARVLKLFF.

The rearrangement uses TRBV25-1 and TRBJ1-2; tentatively, D is TRBD1 (6 bases). This CDR3 is built from 12 residues. V lost 5 bases and J lost 5, with 9 bases in between. Germline V lookup: CDR1 MGHDK, CDR2 SYGVNS. This CDR3 is CASSLGHYGYTF. CDR3 DNA: TGTGCCAGCAGTCTGGGACATTATGGCTACACCTTC.